This entry features one T cell receptor beta chain sequence. The data stem from a study of blood T cell repertoires in COVID-19. Study overall: Collection of acute and convalescent COVID-19 samples took place in the United States, Italy and Spain.

Germline values: CDR1 SGHKS, CDR2 YYEKEE (reference sequence). The CDR3 is made up of 19 amino acids. Trimming took off 3 bases at V and 0 bases at J, with 21 bases between the two ends. TCRdb's copy holds only in-frame clones and misses some; the assay was immunoSEQ multiplex PCR. The sample has around 150,000 clones, approximately 84% seen once. This TCR came from a woman aged 45-65 years with acute COVID-19. Sequenced input: PBMCs or T cells enriched from blood (not recorded which). This chain joins TRBV5-5 and TRBJ2-2; D perhaps matches TRBD2 (8 bases). CDR3 residues: CASSWGTDRLAPNTGELFF. CDR3 DNA: TGTGCCAGCAGCTGGGGGACAGACCGACTAGCGCCGAACACCGGGGAGCTGTTTTTT.